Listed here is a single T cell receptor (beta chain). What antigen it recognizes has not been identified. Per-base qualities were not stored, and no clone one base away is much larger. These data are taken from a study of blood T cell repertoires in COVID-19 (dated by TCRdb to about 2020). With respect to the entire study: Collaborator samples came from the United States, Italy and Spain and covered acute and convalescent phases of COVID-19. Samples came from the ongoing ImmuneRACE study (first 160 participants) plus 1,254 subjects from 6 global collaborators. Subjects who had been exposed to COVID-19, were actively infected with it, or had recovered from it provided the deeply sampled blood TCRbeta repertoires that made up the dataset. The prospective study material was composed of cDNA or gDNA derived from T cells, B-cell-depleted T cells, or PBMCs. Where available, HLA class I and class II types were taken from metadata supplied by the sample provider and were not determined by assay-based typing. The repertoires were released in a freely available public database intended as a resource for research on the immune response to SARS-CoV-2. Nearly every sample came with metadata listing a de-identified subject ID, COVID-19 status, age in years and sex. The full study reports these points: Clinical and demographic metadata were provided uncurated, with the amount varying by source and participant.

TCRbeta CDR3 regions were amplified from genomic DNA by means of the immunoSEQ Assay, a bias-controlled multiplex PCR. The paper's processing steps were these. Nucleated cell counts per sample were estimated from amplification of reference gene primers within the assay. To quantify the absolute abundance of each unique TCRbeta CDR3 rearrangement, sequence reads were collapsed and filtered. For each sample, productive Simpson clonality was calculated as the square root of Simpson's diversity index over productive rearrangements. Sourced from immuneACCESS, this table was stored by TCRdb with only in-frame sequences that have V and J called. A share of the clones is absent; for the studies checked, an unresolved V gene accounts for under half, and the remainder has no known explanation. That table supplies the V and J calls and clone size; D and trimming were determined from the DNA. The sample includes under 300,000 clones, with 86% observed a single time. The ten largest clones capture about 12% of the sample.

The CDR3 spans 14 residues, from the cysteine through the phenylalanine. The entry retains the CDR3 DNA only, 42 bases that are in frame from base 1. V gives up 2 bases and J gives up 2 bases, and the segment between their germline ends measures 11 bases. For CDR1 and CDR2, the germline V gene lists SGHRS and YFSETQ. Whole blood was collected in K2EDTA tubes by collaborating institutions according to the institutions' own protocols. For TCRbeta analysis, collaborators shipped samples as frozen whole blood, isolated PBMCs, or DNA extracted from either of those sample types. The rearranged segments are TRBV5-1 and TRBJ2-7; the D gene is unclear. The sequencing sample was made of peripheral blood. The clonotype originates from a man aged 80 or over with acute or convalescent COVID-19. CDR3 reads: CASSLPGSTYEQYF. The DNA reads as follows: TGCGCCAGCAGCTTACCGGGTTCTACCTACGAGCAGTACTTC.